One and the same sample provided the 30 T cell receptor beta chains below, sequenced in a study of cytomegalovirus exposure and HLA in healthy donors. Amplification used 60 Vbeta primers and 13 Jbeta primers. The data were produced by immunoSEQ multiplex PCR, yet TCRdb's version contains in-frame clones alone and is incomplete. The sample yields 79,000 or so clones, roughly 73% seen once. Sequenced input: PBMCs. Every receptor here comes from a woman in her thirties or forties in good health and CMV-seropositive.

The V and J genes are TRBV15 and TRBJ2-3; D is perhaps TRBD2 (5 bases). The CDR3 runs 16 residues. Germline V gene lookup returns CDR1 LNHNV and CDR2 YYDKDF (reference sequence). Deletions cut 1 base from V and 4 bases from J, with 15 bases between. CDR3 residues: CATSRGSKRWADTQYF. In nucleotides, the CDR3 is TGTGCCACCAGCAGAGGGAGCAAGCGGTGGGCAGATACGCAGTATTTT.

CDR3 nucleotide sequence: TGTGCCAGCAGCTCAGGACAGGGGCCATCCTATGGCTACACCTTC. It translates to CASSSGQGPSYGYTF. This chain joins TRBV7-2 and TRBJ1-2; 9 positions match TRBD1. Trimming took 4 bases from V and 4 from J; bases not matched to a gene: 7. This CDR3 is built from 15 residues. Germline CDR1 SGHTA, CDR2 FQGNSA.

This clone has just a few counts. V gene TRBV7-2 combines with J gene TRBJ2-1; a weak D match, TRBD2 (5 bases). Germline V lookup: CDR1 SGHTA, CDR2 FQGNSA. With 1 base removed from V and 7 bases from J, the gap between germline ends came to 14 bases. This CDR3 comprises 15 residues. The CDR3 nucleotides read TGTGCCAGCAGCTTAGGTGGGAGCAAGAGAAATGAGCAGTTCTTC. This sequence encodes CASSLGGSKRNEQFF. The variable domain in full, completed from reference TRBV7-2 and TRBJ2-1, reads GAGVSQSPSNKVTEKGKDVELRCDPISGHTALYWYRQSLGQGLEFLIYFQGNSAPDKSGLPSDRFSAERTGGSVSTLTIQRTQQEDSAVYLCASSLGGSKRNEQFFGPGTRLTVL.

This clone occurred a few times. This chain uses TRBV27 with TRBJ2-5; TRBD1 matches at 7 bases. Trimming cost V 4 bases and J 0 bases; bases outside gene matches: 2. The CDR3 length is 14 residues. Germline loops: CDR1 MNHEY, CDR2 SMNVEV (reference sequence). CDR3: CASSSTGDQETQYF. The CDR3 DNA sequence: TGTGCCAGCAGTTCCACAGGGGACCAAGAGACCCAGTACTTC.

The chain uses TRBV4-1 and TRBJ1-4, with D tentatively TRBD1 (5 bases). V was cut by 1 base and J by 0 bases, with 24 bases left in between. The CDR3 sequence is 21 residues long. Germline values: CDR1 MGHRA, CDR2 YSYEKL. CDR3 region: CASSQGSPAGLLRATNEKLFF. For the CDR3, the DNA is TGCGCCAGCAGCCAAGGGTCTCCGGCGGGGCTTCTTCGGGCAACTAATGAAAAACTGTTTTTT.

The rearrangement links TRBV7-6 to TRBJ1-1; TRBD1 might be the D (5 bases). V was shortened by 1 base and J by 4 bases, with 16 bases between the two germline ends. CDR3 length: 16 residues. CDR1 and CDR2 (germline): SGHVS, FNYEAQ. The DNA for the CDR3 is TGTGCCAGCAGCTTAGGGGCAGGCGGGGGGACCACTGAAGCTTTCTTT. This sequence encodes CASSLGAGGGTTEAFF.

This rearrangement joins TRBV5-1 to TRBJ1-5; 7 bases are shared with TRBD1. V lost 5 bases and J lost 2; bases outside the gene matches: 4. The CDR3 loop spans 14 amino acids. CDR1 is SGHRS, CDR2 YFSETQ, per germline. Here the CDR3 DNA reads TGCGCCAGCAGTTCAACAGGGGGCAATCAGCCCCAGCATTTT. This translates into CASSSTGGNQPQHF.

CDR3 in DNA: TGCGCCAGCAGCTTGGACAGGGGGAACTATGGCTACACCTTC. Its translation: CASSLDRGNYGYTF. The chain has TRBV5-1 and TRBJ1-2; 8 bases fit TRBD1. CDR1 is SGHRS, CDR2 YFSETQ, per germline. The CDR3 is 14 residues long. The trim removed 0 bases at V and 2 bases at J, leaving 0 bases unmatched.

As regards this clone: The same CDR3 can be traced to other DNA sequences in this sample. The chain uses TRBV5-6 and TRBJ2-6; 8 nucleotides agree with TRBD1. The CDR3 runs to 18 residues. The germline gives CDR1 SGHDT, CDR2 YYEEEE. V lost 0 bases and J lost 0; bases outside the gene matches: 5. The CDR3 nucleotides read TGTGCCAGCAGCTTGGTGGGACAGGATTTCTCTGGGGCCAACGTCCTGACTTTC. Its translation is CASSLVGQDFSGANVLTF.

The chain employs TRBV7-3 and TRBJ2-7; 10 positions agree with TRBD2. CDR3 length: 17 residues. CDR1 is SGHTA and CDR2 is FQGTGA in the germline V gene. With 5 bases clipped from V and 6 bases from J, the junction kept 16 bases outside the gene matches. The CDR3 DNA reads TGTGCCAGCAGCCAATACCCATCCGGGACTAGCGTCTCCGAGCAGTACTTC. Residues: CASSQYPSGTSVSEQYF.

This clone was seen more than once but under ten times. The V and J genes are TRBV29-1 and TRBJ1-1; D may be TRBD1 (6 bases). V lost 7 bases, J lost 7 bases, and 10 bases lay in between. The CDR3 is 10 residues long. Germline lookup yields CDR1 SQVTM and CDR2 ANQGSEA. The CDR3 region is CSAGQLEAFF. The CDR3 bases are TGCAGCGCCGGACAGCTTGAAGCTTTCTTT.

This sequence joins TRBV2 and TRBJ2-3; 12 nucleotides match TRBD2. The CDR3 spans 17 residues. V lost 6 bases, J lost 15 bases, and 22 bases stayed unmatched. Germline CDR1 reads SNHLY; CDR2 reads FYNNEI. The CDR3 DNA is TGTGCCAGCAGGGGTAACCTTCTAGCGGGGGGGCCGGTTAGGATCTATTTT. It translates to CASRGNLLAGGPVRIYF.

This chain connects TRBV2 to TRBJ1-4; 9 bases match TRBD1. The germline V gene has CDR1 SNHLY and CDR2 FYNNEI. The V segment lost 6 bases and the J segment 0 bases; nucleotides outside the gene matches: 2. This CDR3 has 15 amino acids. Here the CDR3 reads CASRDRGSTNEKLFF. The CDR3 DNA reads TGTGCCAGCAGGGACAGGGGATCAACTAATGAAAAACTGTTTTTT.

This clone was seen once. This chain links TRBV6-5 with TRBJ2-7; no reliable D call. V dropped 2 bases and J dropped 4 bases, with 18 bases sitting between them. CDR1 and CDR2 (germline): MNHEY, SVGAGI. The CDR3 has 16 amino acids. The CDR3 region has the DNA TGTGCCAGCAGTTACCAGATTACACACGAACCTTACGAGCAGTACTTC. Its protein is CASSYQITHEPYEQYF.

The chain carries TRBV1 and TRBJ1-2; the D call TRBD1 from the table was never checked on the DNA. TRBV1 is labeled a pseudogene. The CDR3 totals 16 residues. The CDR3 loop reads CTSSHRQPRSFYGYTF. The CDR3 DNA sequence: TGCACCAGCAGCCACCGACAGCCGCGGTCCTTCTATGGCTACACCTTC.

In this sample, this clone turned up once. This chain joins TRBV27 and TRBJ2-1; D is perhaps TRBD1 (6 bases). Germline V lookup: CDR1 MNHEY, CDR2 SMNVEV (reference sequence). The CDR3 sequence is 16 residues long. With 4 bases removed from V and 3 bases from J, the gap between germline ends came to 16 bases. The CDR3 is CASSSVDRSYYNEQFF. The DNA for the CDR3 is TGTGCCAGCAGTTCGGTAGACAGGTCCTACTACAATGAGCAGTTCTTC.

The chain carries TRBV4-3 and TRBJ2-1; 11 bases are shared with TRBD1. The CDR3 runs 15 residues. The ends lost 2 bases at V and 7 bases at J; junction bases unmatched: 4. Germline V gene sequence: CDR1 LGHNA, CDR2 YSLEER. The CDR3 DNA follows: TGCGCCAGCAGCCAACCCGGGACAGGGGGTAATGAGCAGTTCTTC. The encoded protein is CASSQPGTGGNEQFF.

V gene TRBV9 combines with J gene TRBJ2-3, with 9 bases lining up with TRBD2. The CDR3 spans 14 residues. Trimming cost V 4 bases and J 5 bases; bases outside gene matches: 5. CDR1 and CDR2 from the germline V gene are SGDLS and YYNGEE. The CDR3 region is CASSPRTSVDTQYF. CDR3 nucleotides: TGTGCCAGCAGCCCCCGGACTAGCGTAGATACGCAGTATTTT. Full variable domain (missing parts from reference TRBV9 and TRBJ2-3): DSGVTQTPKHLITATGQRVTLRCSPRSGDLSVYWYQQSLDQGLQFLIQYYNGEERAKGNILERFSAQQFPDLHSELNLSSLELGDSALYFCASSPRTSVDTQYFGPGTRLTVL.

The chain combines TRBV5-4 with TRBJ2-2; 11 bases align to TRBD1. The germline CDR1 and CDR2 sequences are SGHNT and YYREEE (reference sequence). V lost 1 base to trimming and J lost 4 bases; unmatched junction nucleotides: 6. The CDR3 sequence is 17 residues long. CDR3: CASSLLYGTGGTGELFF. CDR3 bases: TGTGCCAGCAGCTTGTTGTACGGGACAGGGGGCACCGGGGAGCTGTTTTTT.

The J gene is TRBJ1-1, the V gene TRBV5-1; D may be TRBD1 (6 bases). The CDR3 totals 15 residues. CDR1 and CDR2 from the germline V gene are SGHRS and YFSETQ. Trimming removed 4 bases at V and 5 bases at J, with 18 bases between. The CDR3, as DNA: TGCGCCAGCAGCAAGATATCCAGGGGATTAACTGAAGCTTTCTTT. Its translation is CASSKISRGLTEAFF.

In this sample, this clone turned up a few times. The chain is built from TRBV2 and TRBJ2-7; D may be TRBD1 (6 bases). V dropped 2 bases and J dropped 3 bases, with 11 bases sitting between them. This CDR3 contains 14 residues. The V gene's germline CDR1 is SNHLY and CDR2 FYNNEI. The CDR3 nucleotides are TGTGCCAGCAGTGAAAACAGGGTTCACTACGAGCAGTACTTC. Amino acids: CASSENRVHYEQYF.

This clone occurred once. For the CDR3, the DNA is TGTGCCAGTAGTATAAACCCGAACTCCTATGGCTACACCTTC. Translation gives CASSINPNSYGYTF. This chain connects TRBV19 to TRBJ1-2; D gene unclear. The V gene's germline CDR1 is LNHDA and CDR2 SQIVND (reference sequence). Between the trimmed V and J ends, which lost 2 bases and 4 bases, there was a span of 11 bases. The CDR3 consists of 14 residues.

The V gene is TRBV27, the J gene TRBJ1-3; D perhaps matches TRBD1 (5 bases). CDR1 MNHEY and CDR2 SMNVEV come from the germline V gene (reference sequence). The CDR3 has 15 amino acids. Trimming shortened V by 6 bases and J by 0 bases, and 12 bases separated the two germline ends. The CDR3 sequence: CASRRRVLSGNTIYF. The CDR3, as DNA: TGTGCCAGCAGGCGCAGGGTGCTCTCTGGAAACACCATATATTTT.

This clone has only one observation. This chain connects TRBV4-1 to TRBJ2-5; D gene unclear. Deletions cut 0 bases from V and 4 bases from J, with 12 bases between. The CDR3 is 15 residues long. The germline CDR1 and CDR2 sequences are MGHRA and YSYEKL. CDR3 in amino acids: CASSQEGRVGETQYF. The CDR3 DNA reads TGCGCCAGCAGCCAAGAGGGCAGAGTAGGAGAGACCCAGTACTTC.

V is TRBV6-6 and J is TRBJ1-5, with 8 bases matching TRBD1. Germline-derived CDR1 and CDR2 are MNHNY and SVGAGI (reference sequence). J was trimmed by 7 bases and V by 6 bases; bases with no gene match: 5. This CDR3 is built from 13 residues. DNA of the CDR3: TGTGCCAGCAGGGACAGGGACGGGCAGCCCCAGCATTTT. As protein: CASRDRDGQPQHF.

The gene calls are TRBV28 and TRBJ1-2, with 8 bases lining up with TRBD1. CDR1 MDHEN and CDR2 SYDVKM come from the germline V gene. The CDR3 contains 14 residues. With 1 base clipped from V and 4 bases from J, the junction kept 2 bases outside the gene matches. CDR3 sequence reads: CASSLSDRGYGYTF. CDR3 DNA: TGTGCCAGCAGTTTATCTGACAGGGGCTATGGCTACACCTTC.

This rearrangement joins TRBV5-1 to TRBJ1-3, with D unresolved. With 4 bases removed from V and 0 bases from J, the gap between germline ends came to 11 bases. Germline V gives CDR1 SGHRS, CDR2 YFSETQ. The CDR3 has 15 residues. For the CDR3, the DNA is TGCGCCAGCAGCCCCGACACCTACTCTGGAAACACCATATATTTT. This translates into CASSPDTYSGNTIYF.

J is TRBJ2-1 and V is TRBV5-1, with D possibly matching TRBD1 (6 bases). Germline V gene sequence: CDR1 SGHRS, CDR2 YFSETQ. This CDR3 has 14 residues. The V end lost 7 bases, the J end lost 2 bases, and 13 bases lay between the germline ends. The CDR3 is CASQTGLAYNEQFF. The CDR3 nucleotides read TGCGCCAGCCAAACAGGGTTGGCCTACAATGAGCAGTTCTTC.

A few counts support this clone. The rearrangement links TRBV6-6 to TRBJ2-1, with 10 bases aligning to TRBD2. The CDR3 sequence is 16 residues long. The germline CDR1 and CDR2 sequences are MNHNY and SVGAGI (reference sequence). The V gene end was trimmed by 7 bases and the J gene end by 8 bases; junction bases not matched to a gene: 14. CDR3 nucleotide sequence: TGTGCCAGCACCGACCAGCGGGGGGGCTTTGTGGATGAGCAGTTCTTC. Translating gives CASTDQRGGFVDEQFF.

This clone came up once. This sequence joins TRBV5-4 and TRBJ1-1; 8 bases map to TRBD1. The CDR3 runs 15 residues. The V segment lost 3 bases and the J segment 0 bases; nucleotides outside the gene matches: 4. The germline V gene encodes CDR1 SGHNT and CDR2 YYREEE (reference sequence). This chain's CDR3 is CASSSDRDMNTEAFF. In DNA, the CDR3 is TGTGCCAGCAGCTCGGACAGGGATATGAACACTGAAGCTTTCTTT.